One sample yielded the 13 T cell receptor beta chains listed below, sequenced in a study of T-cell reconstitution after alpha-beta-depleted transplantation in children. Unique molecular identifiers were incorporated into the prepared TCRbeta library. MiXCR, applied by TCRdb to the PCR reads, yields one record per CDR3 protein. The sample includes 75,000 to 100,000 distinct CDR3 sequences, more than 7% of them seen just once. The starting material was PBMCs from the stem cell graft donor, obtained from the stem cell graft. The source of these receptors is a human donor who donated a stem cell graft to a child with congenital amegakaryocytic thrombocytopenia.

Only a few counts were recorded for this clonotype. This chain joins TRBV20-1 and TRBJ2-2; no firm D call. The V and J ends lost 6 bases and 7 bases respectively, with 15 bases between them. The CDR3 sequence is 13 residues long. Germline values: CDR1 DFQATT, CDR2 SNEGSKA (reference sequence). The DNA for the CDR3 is TGCAGTGCGAGAATATTTGGAGACGGGGAGCTGTTTTTT. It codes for CSARIFGDGELFF.

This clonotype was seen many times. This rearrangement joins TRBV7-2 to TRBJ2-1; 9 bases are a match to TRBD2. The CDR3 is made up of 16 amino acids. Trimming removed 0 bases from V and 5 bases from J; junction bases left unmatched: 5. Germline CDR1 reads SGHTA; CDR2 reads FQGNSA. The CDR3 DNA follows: TGTGCCAGCAGCTTAGCGGCTAGCGGGACCCACAATGAGCAGTTCTTC. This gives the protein CASSLAASGTHNEQFF.

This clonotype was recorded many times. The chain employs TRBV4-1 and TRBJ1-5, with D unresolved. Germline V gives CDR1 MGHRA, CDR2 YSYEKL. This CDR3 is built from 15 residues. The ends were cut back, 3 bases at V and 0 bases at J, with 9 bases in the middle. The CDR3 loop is CASSQTDVSNQPQHF. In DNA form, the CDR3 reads TGCGCCAGCAGCCAGACGGACGTTAGCAATCAGCCCCAGCATTTT.

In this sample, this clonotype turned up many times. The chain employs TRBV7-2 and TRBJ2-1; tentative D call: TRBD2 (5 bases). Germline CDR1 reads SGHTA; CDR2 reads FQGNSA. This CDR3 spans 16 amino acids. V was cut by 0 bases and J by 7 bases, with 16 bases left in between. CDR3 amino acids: CASSLASGGGGNEQFF. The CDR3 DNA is TGTGCCAGCAGCTTAGCGTCGGGCGGAGGAGGTAATGAGCAGTTCTTC.

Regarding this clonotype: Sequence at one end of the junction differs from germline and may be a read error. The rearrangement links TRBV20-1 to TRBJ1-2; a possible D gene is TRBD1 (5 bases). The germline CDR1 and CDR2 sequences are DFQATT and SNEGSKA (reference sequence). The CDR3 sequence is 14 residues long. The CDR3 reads CSAPRNRQRYGYTF. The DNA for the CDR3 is TGCAGTGCCCCTAGGAACAGGCAACGTTATGGCTACACCTTT.

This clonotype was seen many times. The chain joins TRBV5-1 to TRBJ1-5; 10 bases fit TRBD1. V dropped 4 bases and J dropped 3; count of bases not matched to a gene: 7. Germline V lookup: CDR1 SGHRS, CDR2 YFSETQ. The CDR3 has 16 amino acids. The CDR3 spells CASSPRDRGLNQPQHF. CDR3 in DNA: TGCGCCAGCAGCCCCCGGGACAGGGGACTCAATCAGCCCCAGCATTTT. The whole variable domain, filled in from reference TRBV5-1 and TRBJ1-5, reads KAGVTQTPRYLIKTRGQQVTLSCSPISGHRSVSWYQQTPGQGLQFLFEYFSETQRNKGNFPGRFSGRQFSNSRSEMNVSTLELGDSALYLCASSPRDRGLNQPQHFGDGTRLSIL.

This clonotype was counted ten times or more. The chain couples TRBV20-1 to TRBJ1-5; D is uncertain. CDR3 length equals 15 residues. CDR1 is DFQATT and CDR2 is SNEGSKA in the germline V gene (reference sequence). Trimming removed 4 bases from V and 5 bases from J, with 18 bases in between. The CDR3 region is CSAKPIWSDDQPQHF. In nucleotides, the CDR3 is TGCAGTGCTAAGCCTATATGGAGTGACGATCAGCCCCAGCATTTT.

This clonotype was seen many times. The CDR3 DNA reads TGCAGTGCTGGTCTATCGCAAGATACGCAGTATTTT. Translating gives CSAGLSQDTQYF. The chain has TRBV20-1 and TRBJ2-3; the D is unclear. Germline V CDR1 and CDR2: DFQATT, SNEGSKA (reference sequence). The CDR3 consists of 12 residues. V lost 5 bases to trimming and J lost 5 bases, with 11 bases between them.

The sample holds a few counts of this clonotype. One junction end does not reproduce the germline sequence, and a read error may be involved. The CDR3 region is CCARDLLSSGAPETQYF. CDR3 nucleotides: TGCTGTGCTAGAGATCTTTTGTCTAGCGGGGCCCCCGAGACCCAGTACTTC. The chain is built from TRBV20-1 and TRBJ2-5; 9 bases line up with TRBD2. The CDR3 covers 17 residues. The germline V gene has CDR1 DFQATT and CDR2 SNEGSKA (reference sequence).

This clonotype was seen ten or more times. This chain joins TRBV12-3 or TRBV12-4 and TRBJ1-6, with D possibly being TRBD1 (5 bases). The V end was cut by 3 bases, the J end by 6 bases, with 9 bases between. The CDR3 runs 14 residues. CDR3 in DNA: TGTGCCAGCAGTTTTAGACAGAGTAATTCACCCCTCCACTTT. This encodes CASSFRQSNSPLHF.

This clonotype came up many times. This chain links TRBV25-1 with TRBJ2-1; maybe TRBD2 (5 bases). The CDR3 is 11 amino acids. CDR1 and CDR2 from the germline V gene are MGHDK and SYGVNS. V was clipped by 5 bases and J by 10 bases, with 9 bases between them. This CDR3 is CASSRGSEQFF. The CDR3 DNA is TGTGCCAGCAGTCGTGGGAGCGAGCAGTTCTTC.

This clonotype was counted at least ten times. The CDR3 DNA reads as TGCAGCGTTGGGGGGGGTAACACTGAAGCTTTCTTT. Amino acids: CSVGGGNTEAFF. This rearrangement joins TRBV29-1 to TRBJ1-1, with D perhaps TRBD1 (5 bases). This CDR3 spans 12 amino acids. V lost 4 bases, J lost 2 bases, and 8 bases lay in between. Germline lookup yields CDR1 SQVTM and CDR2 ANQGSEA.

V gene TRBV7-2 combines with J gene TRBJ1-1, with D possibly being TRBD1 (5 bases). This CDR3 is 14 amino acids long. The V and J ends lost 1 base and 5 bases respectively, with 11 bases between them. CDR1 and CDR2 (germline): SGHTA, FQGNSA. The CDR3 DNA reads TGTGCCAGCAGCTTAGAACAGGCGGGGACTGAAGCTTTCTTT. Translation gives CASSLEQAGTEAFF.